The clone carrying this T cell receptor beta chain was seen once. V gave up 6 bases and J gave up 2 bases, with 13 bases separating them. The germline gives CDR1 MDHEN, CDR2 SYDVKM. This CDR3 is built from 14 residues. The data derive from a study of identical twins. MiXCR, applied by TCRdb to the 5' RACE reads, yields one record per CDR3 protein. This repertoire shows some 560,000 distinct CDR3 sequences, 9.5% to 10% found once; its top ten account for approximately 3%. In addition, the sample was reused for a study of yellow fever vaccine responses in identical twins.

Sequencing input: PBMCs. This receptor was taken from a woman aged 18-29 years in good health. The chain has TRBV28 and TRBJ2-5, with D tentatively TRBD1 (5 bases). The CDR3 DNA is TGTGCCAGCAGACCTAGGGGTTCTCAAGAGACCCAGTACTTC. It codes for CASRPRGSQETQYF.